One T cell receptor (beta chain) is described in this entry. Antigen unknown. This sample is part of a study of CD8 T cells in Susac syndrome. Regarding the study as a whole: An acknowledgment was made by the study that its TCR sequencing and HLA analysis involved relatively few individuals.

Random hexamers were used to reverse transcribe the RNA input (roughly 0.5 to 1 ug). An immunoSEQ multiplex PCR amplified TCR beta CDR3 over 54 Vbeta and 13 Jbeta. TCRdb passed the immunoSEQ multiplex PCR reads through MiXCR, listing each CDR3 protein once. The table has some 130,000 distinct CDR3 sequences, around 94% seen once. Germline assignment: CDR1 GTSNPN and CDR2 SVGIG (reference sequence). The CDR3 length is 12 residues. The junction had 1 base not matched to a gene; V was cut back by 5 bases and J by 2 bases. Sequencing targeted TCR beta in T cells from blood (CD8+ and CD4+). TEMRA cells were enriched by FACS, and CD4+ and CD8+ T cells were negatively isolated.

The sequenced sample consisted of CD4+ T cells from PBMCs. The receptor was derived from a human donor with multiple sclerosis. V is TRBV30 and J is TRBJ2-7, with 9 bases aligning to TRBD1. The CDR3 loop is CAWGTGTYEQYF. As DNA, the CDR3 is TGTGCCTGGGGGACAGGGACCTACGAGCAGTACTTC.